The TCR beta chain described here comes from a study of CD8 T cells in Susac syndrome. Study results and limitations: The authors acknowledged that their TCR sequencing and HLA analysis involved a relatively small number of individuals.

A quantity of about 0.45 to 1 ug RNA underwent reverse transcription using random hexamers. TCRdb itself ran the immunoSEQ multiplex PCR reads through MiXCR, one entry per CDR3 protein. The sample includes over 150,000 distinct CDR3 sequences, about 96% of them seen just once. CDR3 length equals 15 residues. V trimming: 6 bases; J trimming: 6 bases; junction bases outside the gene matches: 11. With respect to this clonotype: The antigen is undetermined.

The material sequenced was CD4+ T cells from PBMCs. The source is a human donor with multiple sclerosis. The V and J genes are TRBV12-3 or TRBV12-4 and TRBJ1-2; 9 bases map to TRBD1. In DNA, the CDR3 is TGTGCCAGCAGCCCGAATACAGGGGGCAGTAATGGCTACACCTTC. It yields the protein CASSPNTGGSNGYTF.